The 8 T cell receptor beta chains in this list originate from one sample, sequenced in a study of cytomegalovirus exposure and HLA in healthy donors (dated by TCRdb to 2017 to 2019). To prepare the library, the immunoSEQ multiplex PCR assay was applied. The multiplex PCR relied on a mix of 60 forward primers for TCR Vbeta segments and 13 reverse primers for TCR Jbeta segments. TCRdb limited this immuneACCESS table to in-frame rearrangements with V and J called. A share of clones is missing; checked studies link under half to unresolved V genes, and the rest is unexplained. A total of about 140,000 clones appear in this sample, 77% of them only once. The ten largest make up approximately 5% of the sample. Sequenced input: PBMCs. The receptor source for this set is a woman between 45 and 60 years old in good health and CMV-seronegative.

This clone was recorded a few times. The chain's CDR3 is CASSLEPGTDTQYF. The DNA for the CDR3 is TGTGCCAGCAGCTTAGAGCCGGGCACAGATACGCAGTATTTT. V and J are TRBV7-6 and TRBJ2-3; D is unclear. The CDR3 sequence is 14 residues long. Trimming took off 1 base at V and 1 base at J, with 6 bases between the two ends. Germline V gene data show CDR1 as SGHVS and CDR2 as FNYEAQ.

This chain uses TRBV30 with TRBJ2-5, with a tentative D call TRBD1 (6 bases). Near its end, the DNA agrees better with TRBJ2-7, so the J call may be wrong. CDR1 and CDR2 (germline): GTSNPN, SVGIG (reference sequence). The CDR3 has 13 amino acids. In nucleotides, the CDR3 is TGTGCCTGGAGCACGACAGGCTGGAACGAGCAGTACTTC. It yields the protein CAWSTTGWNEQYF.

V gene TRBV10-3 combines with J gene TRBJ2-3, with D possibly matching TRBD1 (5 bases). Per germline, CDR1 ENHRY and CDR2 SYGVKD. CDR3 length: 15 amino acids. V lost 3 bases, J lost 5 bases, and 15 bases lay in between. The CDR3 here is CAISDLGAARDTQYF. DNA for the CDR3: TGTGCCATCAGTGACCTAGGGGCAGCAAGAGATACGCAGTATTTT.

This clone has a handful of counts. V and J are TRBV6-1 and TRBJ2-3; D is uncertain. CDR1 and CDR2 (germline): MNHNS, SASEGT. CDR3 length equals 15 residues. Trimming left V 0 bases short and J 2 bases short, with 9 bases between. CDR3 sequence (DNA): TGTGCCAGCAGTGAAGCGGGCCACGTCACAGATACGCAGTATTTT. It specifies CASSEAGHVTDTQYF.

V and J are TRBV4-1 and TRBJ2-1, with TRBD2 matching over 10 bases. The CDR3 length is 15 residues. CDR1 and CDR2 from the germline V gene are MGHRA and YSYEKL. Trimming at V came to 6 bases and at J to 6 bases, leaving 8 bases not matched to a gene. Here the CDR3 DNA reads TGCGCCAGCAGGCGACTAGCGGGTCTGCCCAATGAGCAGTTCTTC. This codes for CASRRLAGLPNEQFF.

The chain employs TRBV6-4 and TRBJ1-2; D perhaps matches TRBD1 (6 bases). CDR3 length: 15 amino acids. V lost 2 bases to trimming and J lost 4 bases, with 14 bases between them. Germline CDR1 reads MRHNA; CDR2 reads SNTAGT. The CDR3, as DNA: TGTGCCAGCAGTGACGACAATACAGGGACCTATGGCTACACCTTC. Protein sequence: CASSDDNTGTYGYTF.

The chain couples TRBV2 to TRBJ2-5; maybe TRBD2 (6 bases). Per germline, CDR1 SNHLY and CDR2 FYNNEI. The V and J ends lost 4 bases and 2 bases respectively, with 8 bases between them. This CDR3 contains 13 residues. This CDR3 reads CASSATRQETQYF. In nucleotides, the CDR3 is TGTGCCAGCAGTGCGACTAGACAAGAGACCCAGTACTTC.

DNA for the CDR3: TGTGCCATCAGTGACTCTCGCATAGCGGGGGAGAGCTACGAGCAGTACTTC. This encodes CAISDSRIAGESYEQYF. The rearrangement uses TRBV10-3 and TRBJ2-7; 9 positions match TRBD2. Germline V CDR1 and CDR2: ENHRY, SYGVKD. There are 17 residues in the CDR3. Trimming took 3 bases from V and 3 from J; bases not matched to a gene: 12.